The text below deals with one T cell receptor (beta chain). This record belongs to a study of blood T cell repertoires in COVID-19. Study-level information: The study drew acute and convalescent COVID-19 samples from the United States, Italy and Spain. Nucleic acid was either cDNA or gDNA, and it came from T cells, B-cell-depleted T cells, or PBMCs.

Using immunoSEQ multiplex PCR, the repertoire was profiled, and TCRdb retains in-frame clones only, with some absent. The data contain 95,000 to 100,000 clones, 70% to 85% of them seen just once; the ten biggest clones take up about 24%. Looked up from germline, CDR1 is MNHNY and CDR2 is SVGAGI (reference sequence). V was clipped by 7 bases and J by 4 bases; unmatched bases: 5. The CDR3 loop spans 14 amino acids. The sample was peripheral blood. This chain connects TRBV6-6 to TRBJ1-5; 9 bases map to TRBD1. This receptor was taken from a human donor in a cohort sampled during active COVID-19. DNA for the CDR3: TGTGCCAGCACTTTGGACAGGGGAAATCAGCCCCAGCATTTT. Its protein product is CASTLDRGNQPQHF.